Listed below are T cell receptor beta chains from one sample, sequenced in a study of response to subunit inactivated influenza vaccine. From the RT-PCR reads, TCRdb called clonotypes with MiXCR, one entry per CDR3 protein. The data hold 700,000 to 800,000 distinct CDR3 sequences, with about a fifth observed a single time. Sequenced material: PBMCs from blood, taken less than 6 days after vaccination. These receptors came from a man in his fifties who received an inactivated influenza vaccine. Both conserved end residues are part of each CDR3. The D gene is left open where the match is weak. Only part of the rows carry a size: once, few, many, or a class if the clone is expanded.

abundance	d_gene	v_gene	j_gene	CDR3aa	CDR3nt
few	NA	TRBV5-1	TRBJ1-5	CASSLDAGQPQHF	TGCGCCAGCAGCTTGGACGCGGGTCAGCCCCAGCATTTT
few	TRBD1	TRBV27	TRBJ2-3	CASRRDRVDTQYF	TGTGCCAGCAGGAGGGACAGGGTGGATACGCAGTATTTT
many	NA	TRBV20-1	TRBJ2-5	CSAPTGGGRLKETQYF	TGCAGTGCTCCAACGGGGGGCGGACGTCTTAAAGAGACCCAGTACTTC
NA	TRBD2	TRBV12-3/TRBV12-4	TRBJ2-1	CASSDTSGGKNEQFF	TGTGCCAGCAGTGATACTAGCGGGGGGAAGAATGAGCAGTTCTTC
NA	NA	TRBV30	TRBJ2-3	CAWSEGQSTDTQYF	TGTGCCTGGAGTGAAGGACAGAGCACAGATACGCAGTATTTT
once	TRBD2	TRBV23-1	TRBJ2-3	CASTSTSGRDTQYF	TGCGCCAGTACTTCGACTAGCGGGAGGGATACGCAGTATTTT
NA	NA	TRBV15	TRBJ2-3	CATSREGVALGDTQYF	TGTGCCACCAGCAGAGAAGGGGTCGCTTTGGGTGATACGCAGTATTTT
NA	NA	TRBV27	TRBJ1-6	CASSLWGGAVNSPLHF	TGTGCCAGCAGTTTATGGGGCGGGGCAGTTAATTCACCCCTCCACTTT
NA	TRBD1	TRBV20-1	TRBJ2-2	CSARETGAGELFF	TGCAGTGCTAGAGAGACAGGGGCCGGGGAGCTGTTTTTT
few	TRBD1	TRBV12-3/TRBV12-4	TRBJ2-7	CASSDLTGGEQYF	TGTGCCAGCAGCGACCTTACAGGGGGCGAGCAGTACTTC
NA	NA	TRBV11-2	TRBJ1-6	CASSPAHLPLHF	TGTGCCAGCAGCCCCGCCCATTTGCCCCTCCACTTT
NA	NA	TRBV7-9	TRBJ2-1	CASTAGSGTYNEQFF	TGTGCCAGCACTGCGGGTAGCGGAACCTACAATGAGCAGTTCTTC
NA	NA	TRBV30	TRBJ1-3	CAWRREGNTIYF	TGTGCCTGGAGGAGGGAGGGAAACACCATATATTTT
NA	TRBD1	TRBV20-1	TRBJ2-7	CSATRDRSNKDEQYF	TGCAGTGCTACCCGGGACAGATCAAACAAGGACGAGCAGTACTTC
NA	NA	TRBV5-5	TRBJ1-1	CASSSSGTLAPRAFF	TGTGCCAGCAGCTCTTCCGGGACCCTAGCCCCGAGAGCTTTCTTT
NA	NA	TRBV7-2	TRBJ2-5	CASSLSIRDKETQYF	TGTGCCAGCAGCTTATCCATCAGGGATAAAGAGACCCAGTACTTC
NA	NA	TRBV30	TRBJ2-3	CAWSVGGGTDTQYF	TGTGCCTGGAGTGTAGGGGGAGGCACAGATACGCAGTATTTT
many	TRBD1	TRBV10-2	TRBJ2-2	CASRGQGTGELFF	TGCGCCAGCAGGGGACAGGGGACCGGGGAGCTGTTTTTT
once	TRBD2	TRBV27	TRBJ2-7	CASSFRRGNSEQYF	TGTGCCAGCAGTTTCAGGCGGGGGAACTCCGAGCAGTACTTC
many	NA	TRBV7-9	TRBJ2-3	CASSPLAPLGTDTQYF	TGTGCCAGCAGCCCACTGGCACCGCTGGGTACAGATACGCAGTATTTT
few	TRBD1	TRBV5-1	TRBJ1-1	CASSLGQGMGTEAFF	TGCGCCAGCAGCTTGGGACAGGGGATGGGCACTGAAGCTTTCTTT
many	TRBD2	TRBV5-1	TRBJ2-3	CASSPRTSQDTQYF	TGCGCCAGCAGCCCAAGGACTAGCCAAGATACGCAGTATTTT
many	TRBD2	TRBV20-1	TRBJ2-1	CSAPLAGTTYNEQFF	TGCAGTGCTCCACTAGCGGGAACCACCTACAATGAGCAGTTCTTC
NA	NA	TRBV5-4	TRBJ1-1	CASSLATTRKTEAFF	TGTGCCAGCAGCTTGGCGACCACGAGGAAGACTGAAGCTTTCTTT
NA	NA	TRBV20-1	TRBJ2-5	CSAELRGSSAQETQYF	TGCAGTGCTGAACTCCGCGGGTCTAGTGCGCAAGAGACCCAGTACTTC
few	NA	TRBV7-2	TRBJ1-1	CASSFRELEAFF	TGTGCCAGCAGCTTCCGGGAGTTGGAAGCTTTCTTT
few	TRBD1	TRBV5-1	TRBJ1-4	CASSLSGGFNEKLFF	TGCGCCAGCAGCTTGTCAGGGGGTTTTAATGAAAAACTGTTTTTT
few	NA	TRBV9	TRBJ2-7	CASSVELTSYEQYF	TGTGCCAGCAGCGTGGAACTGACGAGCTACGAGCAGTACTTC
NA	NA	TRBV10-3	TRBJ1-4	CAISESGGSSEKLYF	TGTGCCATCAGTGAGTCGGGGGGTTCGAGTGAAAAACTGTATTTT
NA	NA	TRBV4-3	TRBJ2-1	CASSQDWERNEQFF	TGCGCCAGCAGCCAAGATTGGGAGAGGAATGAGCAGTTCTTC
NA	TRBD1	TRBV20-1	TRBJ1-5	CSARDTGVINQPQHF	TGCAGTGCTAGAGATACAGGGGTAATCAATCAGCCCCAGCATTTT
NA	NA	TRBV18	TRBJ2-7	CASSPRRDDSYEQYF	TGTGCCAGCTCACCCAGGCGGGACGACTCCTACGAGCAGTACTTC
NA	NA	TRBV4-1	TRBJ2-7	CASSQSLPYEQYF	TGCGCCAGCAGCCAATCTCTACCCTACGAGCAGTACTTC
few	NA	TRBV5-8	TRBJ2-6	CASSLRNSGANVLTF	TGTGCCAGCAGCCTAAGGAACTCTGGGGCCAACGTCCTGACTTTC
NA	TRBD2	TRBV14	TRBJ2-1	CASSQHTSGIYNEQFF	TGTGCCAGCAGCCAGCATACTAGCGGGATCTACAATGAGCAGTTCTTC
few	NA	TRBV10-3	TRBJ1-2	CAAGLMDANYGYTF	TGTGCCGCCGGACTAATGGACGCTAACTATGGCTACACCTTC